This T cell receptor (beta chain) emerged from a study of CD8 T cells in Susac syndrome. After extraction with the RNeasy kit, roughly 0.45 to 1 ug of the RNA was reverse transcribed using random hexamers. The amplification used immunoSEQ multiplex PCR on TCR beta CDR3; it spanned 54 Vbeta and 13 Jbeta. One entry per CDR3 protein results from TCRdb running MiXCR on the immunoSEQ multiplex PCR reads. The sample records 70,000 or so distinct CDR3 sequences, around 95% being singletons. Sequenced input: CD8+ T cells from PBMCs. This clonotype originated in a human donor with multiple sclerosis.

The CDR3 is CASSFSSGGLYNEQFF. CDR3 nucleotide sequence: TGTGCCAGCAGCTTTTCTAGCGGGGGGTTATACAATGAGCAGTTCTTC. The chain has TRBV7-3 and TRBJ2-1; the match to TRBD2 covers 11 bases. Germline CDR1 is SGHTA and CDR2 is FQGTGA. V shed 3 bases and J 4 bases; nucleotides not matched to a gene: 5. The CDR3 sequence is 16 residues long.